A selection of T cell receptor beta chains follows, all from one sample in a study of shared clonotypes between healthy human individuals. Method: immunoSEQ multiplex PCR; TCRdb's copy keeps in-frame clones and lacks some. The sample lists millions of clones, more than 90% occurring once. The sequenced sample was naive CD4+ T cells sorted from blood. The source of these receptors is a man aged 18 to 29 in good health. Both conserved end residues are part of each CDR3. A D gene is named only where the DNA matches it firmly. Size is stated for part of the rows, as once, few or many counts, or as a class when the clone is expanded.

TRBV30	NA	TRBJ1-6	NA	CAWGGNNSPLHF	TGTGCCTGGGGGGGTAATAATTCACCCCTCCACTTT
TRBV29-1	TRBD1	TRBJ1-1	NA	CTVTGRLNTEAFF	TGCACCGTGACAGGGAGGCTGAACACTGAAGCTTTCTTT
TRBV4-3	NA	TRBJ1-2	once	CASSQVGAEGNGYTF	TGCGCCAGCAGCCAAGTGGGGGCCGAGGGGAATGGCTACACCTTC
TRBV5-1	TRBD1	TRBJ1-1	NA	CASSFRTGFFFTEAFF	TGCGCCAGCAGCTTTCGGACAGGGTTCTTCTTCACTGAAGCTTTCTTT
TRBV28	NA	TRBJ1-1	NA	CASSLSPYRALNTEAFF	TGTGCCAGCAGCTTATCCCCTTACAGGGCCTTGAACACTGAAGCTTTCTTT
TRBV5-4	TRBD1	TRBJ1-3	NA	CASSSTGAGNTIYF	TGTGCCAGCAGCTCGACAGGGGCTGGAAACACCATATATTTT
TRBV7-9	NA	TRBJ2-1	NA	CASSLAGKGEQFF	TGTGCCAGCAGCTTAGCGGGGAAGGGGGAGCAGTTCTTC
TRBV6-6	TRBD2	TRBJ2-7	NA	CASSTGTSGRYEQYF	TGTGCCAGCAGTACAGGGACTAGCGGGAGGTACGAGCAGTACTTC
TRBV5-6	NA	TRBJ2-2	NA	CASSLPGQQNTGELFF	TGTGCCAGCAGCTTACCGGGACAACAGAACACCGGGGAGCTGTTTTTT
TRBV6-1	NA	TRBJ2-2	NA	CASRRGATGELFF	TGTGCCAGCAGAAGGGGGGCCACCGGGGAGCTGTTTTTT
TRBV7-7	NA	TRBJ2-5	NA	CASSLEVISKTQYF	TGTGCTAGCAGCTTAGAAGTGATTTCGAAGACCCAGTACTTC
TRBV2	NA	TRBJ2-7	NA	CASSGELGEQYF	TGTGCCAGCAGTGGGGAACTAGGCGAGCAGTACTTC
TRBV5-4	NA	TRBJ2-7	NA	CASSLERAAYEQYF	TGTGCCAGCAGCTTGGAGCGGGCGGCCTACGAGCAGTACTTC
TRBV6-5	NA	TRBJ2-7	NA	CASSYSMQGTYEQYF	TGTGCCAGCAGTTACTCGATGCAGGGAACCTACGAGCAGTACTTC
TRBV6-4	TRBD2	TRBJ2-7	NA	CASSDSGRGSSYEQYF	TGTGCCAGCAGTGACTCTGGGCGGGGGAGCTCCTACGAGCAGTACTTC
TRBV30	TRBD1	TRBJ1-2	once	CAWSPGTGGLDGYTF	TGTGCCTGGAGTCCCGGGACAGGGGGTTTGGATGGCTACACCTTC
TRBV6-1	NA	TRBJ2-3	NA	CASSAEGITQYF	TGTGCCAGCTCCGCGGAGGGGATTACGCAGTATTTT
TRBV5-1	NA	TRBJ1-1	once	CASSLARAGVGGEAFF	TGCGCCAGCAGCTTGGCCCGGGCAGGGGTAGGAGGTGAAGCTTTCTTT
TRBV21-1	NA	TRBJ2-3	once	CASSKDPIAGGEADTQYF	TGTGCCAGCAGCAAAGATCCGATAGCGGGAGGGGAGGCAGATACGCAGTATTTT